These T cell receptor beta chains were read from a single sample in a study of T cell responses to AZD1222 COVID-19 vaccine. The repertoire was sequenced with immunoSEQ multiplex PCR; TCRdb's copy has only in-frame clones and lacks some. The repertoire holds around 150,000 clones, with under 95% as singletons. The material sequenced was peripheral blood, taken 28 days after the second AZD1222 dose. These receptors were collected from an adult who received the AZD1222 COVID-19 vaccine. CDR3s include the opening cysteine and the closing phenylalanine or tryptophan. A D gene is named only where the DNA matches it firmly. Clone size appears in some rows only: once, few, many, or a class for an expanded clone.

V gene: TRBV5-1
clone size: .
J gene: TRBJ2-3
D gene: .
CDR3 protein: CASSPEGASTDTQYF
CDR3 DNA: TGCGCCAGCAGCCCGGAGGGAGCTAGCACAGATACGCAGTATTTT

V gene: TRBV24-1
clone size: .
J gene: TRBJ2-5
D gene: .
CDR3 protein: CATRADSSSETQYF
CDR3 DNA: TGTGCCACCAGAGCAGACAGTAGTTCAGAGACCCAGTACTTC

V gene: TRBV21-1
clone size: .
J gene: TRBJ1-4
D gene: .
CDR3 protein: CASSWWPPGQTNEKLFF
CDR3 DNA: TGTGCCAGCAGCTGGTGGCCCCCGGGACAGACTAATGAAAAACTGTTTTTT

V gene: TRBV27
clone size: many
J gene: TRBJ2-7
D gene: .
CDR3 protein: CASSRRSGSPYEQYF
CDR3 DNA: TGTGCCAGCAGTCGGAGGTCCGGGAGCCCATACGAGCAGTACTTC

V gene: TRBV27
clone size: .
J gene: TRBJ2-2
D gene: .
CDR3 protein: CASSLGHNTGELFF
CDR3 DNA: TGTGCCAGCAGTTTGGGGCATAACACCGGGGAGCTGTTTTTT

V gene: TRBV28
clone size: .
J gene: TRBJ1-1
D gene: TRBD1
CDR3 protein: CASRLGQRNTEAFF
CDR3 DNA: TGTGCCAGCAGGCTGGGACAGCGGAACACTGAAGCTTTCTTT

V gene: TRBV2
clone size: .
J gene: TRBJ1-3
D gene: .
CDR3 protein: CASSEQRVQGGNTIYF
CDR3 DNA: TGTGCCAGCAGTGAACAAAGAGTGCAGGGAGGAAACACCATATATTTT

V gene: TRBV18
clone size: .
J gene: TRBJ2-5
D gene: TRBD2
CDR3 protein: CASSPRLAGQETQYF
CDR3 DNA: TGTGCCAGCTCGCCTAGACTAGCGGGGCAAGAGACCCAGTACTTC

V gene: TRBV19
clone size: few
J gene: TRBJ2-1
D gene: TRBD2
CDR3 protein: CASSIRLAGYNEQFF
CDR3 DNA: TGTGCCAGTAGTATACGGCTAGCGGGCTACAATGAGCAGTTCTTC

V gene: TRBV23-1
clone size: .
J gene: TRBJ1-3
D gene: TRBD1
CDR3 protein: CASSMTGQGVGNTIYF
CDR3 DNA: TGCGCCAGCAGCATGACGGGACAGGGGGTAGGAAACACCATATATTTT

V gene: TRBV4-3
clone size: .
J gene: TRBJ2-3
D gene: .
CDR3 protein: CASSQRWDGTDTQYF
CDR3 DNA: TGCGCCAGCAGCCAACGGTGGGACGGCACAGATACGCAGTATTTT

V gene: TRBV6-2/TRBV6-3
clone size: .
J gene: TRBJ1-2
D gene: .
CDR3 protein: CASSFAPGGPYGYTF
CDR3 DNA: TGTGCCAGCAGTTTTGCCCCCGGAGGGCCCTATGGCTACACCTTC

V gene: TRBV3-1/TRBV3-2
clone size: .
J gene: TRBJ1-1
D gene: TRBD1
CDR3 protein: CASSQGVRQGNTEAFF
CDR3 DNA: TGTGCCAGCAGCCAAGGGGTCAGACAGGGGAACACTGAAGCTTTCTTT

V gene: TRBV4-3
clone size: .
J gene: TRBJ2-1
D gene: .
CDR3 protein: CASSQDLRDRHEQFF
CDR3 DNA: TGCGCCAGCAGCCAAGATCTCAGGGACCGGCATGAGCAGTTCTTC

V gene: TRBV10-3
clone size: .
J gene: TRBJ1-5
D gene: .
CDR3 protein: CAISESWDRNQPQHF
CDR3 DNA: TGTGCCATCAGTGAGTCCTGGGATCGGAATCAGCCCCAGCATTTT

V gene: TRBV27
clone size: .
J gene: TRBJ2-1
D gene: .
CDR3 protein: CASSSGGGPYNEQFF
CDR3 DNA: TGTGCCAGCAGCTCCGGGGGCGGGCCTTACAATGAGCAGTTCTTC

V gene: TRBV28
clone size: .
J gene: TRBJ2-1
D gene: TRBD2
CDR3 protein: CASSTTSLAGGSNEQFF
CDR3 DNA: TGTGCCAGCAGTACCACCTCACTAGCGGGAGGGTCCAATGAGCAGTTCTTC

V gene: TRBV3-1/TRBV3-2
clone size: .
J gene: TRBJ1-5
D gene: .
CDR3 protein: CASSQDMGGGQPQHF
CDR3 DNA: TGTGCCAGCAGCCAAGATATGGGAGGGGGTCAGCCCCAGCATTTT

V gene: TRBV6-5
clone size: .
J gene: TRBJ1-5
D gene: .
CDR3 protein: CASSYSTDQPQHF
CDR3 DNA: TGTGCCAGCAGTTACTCGACGGATCAGCCCCAGCATTTT

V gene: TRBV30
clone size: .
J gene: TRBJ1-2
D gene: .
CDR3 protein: CAWSPGTYGYTF
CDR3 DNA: TGTGCCTGGAGTCCCGGGACTTATGGCTACACCTTC

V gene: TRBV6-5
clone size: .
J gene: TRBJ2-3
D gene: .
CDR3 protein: CASSQGPADTQYF
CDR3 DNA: TGTGCCAGCAGCCAAGGACCGGCAGATACGCAGTATTTT

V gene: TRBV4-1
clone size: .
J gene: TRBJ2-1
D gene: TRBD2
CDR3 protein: CASAREALYNEQFF
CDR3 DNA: TGCGCCAGCGCGCGGGAGGCCCTCTACAATGAGCAGTTCTTC

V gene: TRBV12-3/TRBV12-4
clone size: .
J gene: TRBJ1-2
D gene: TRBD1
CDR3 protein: CASSQGQGGYTF
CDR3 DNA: TGTGCCAGCAGTCAGGGACAGGGTGGCTACACCTTC